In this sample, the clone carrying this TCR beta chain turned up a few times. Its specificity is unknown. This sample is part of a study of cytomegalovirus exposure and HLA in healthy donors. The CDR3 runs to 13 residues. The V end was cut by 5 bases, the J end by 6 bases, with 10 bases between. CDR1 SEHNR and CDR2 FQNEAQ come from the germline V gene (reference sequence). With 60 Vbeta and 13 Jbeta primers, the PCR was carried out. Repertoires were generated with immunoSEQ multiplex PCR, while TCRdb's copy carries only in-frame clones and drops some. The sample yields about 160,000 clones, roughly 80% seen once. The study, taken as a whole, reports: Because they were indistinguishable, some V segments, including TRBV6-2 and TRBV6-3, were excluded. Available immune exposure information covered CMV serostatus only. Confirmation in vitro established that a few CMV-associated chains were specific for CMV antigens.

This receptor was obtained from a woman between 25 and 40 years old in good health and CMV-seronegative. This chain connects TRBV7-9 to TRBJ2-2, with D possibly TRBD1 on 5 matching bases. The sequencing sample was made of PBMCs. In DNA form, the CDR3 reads TGTGCCAGCAGCCCGCAGGGTGCCGGGGAGCTGTTTTTT. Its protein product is CASSPQGAGELFF.